The TCR beta chain described here comes from a study of shared clonotypes between healthy human individuals. The CDR3 covers 17 residues. The table came from immunoSEQ multiplex PCR; TCRdb's copy has only in-frame clones and leaves some out. The sample has hundreds of thousands of clones, roughly 73% seen once; the top ten hold 1.5% to 2%. Only Caucasian adults living in Nashville, Tennessee served as donors. A CD45RA+ naive subset and a CD45RA-negative memory subset were split from CD4+ cells. The chain employs TRBV1 and TRBJ1-1; the DNA was not compared with TRBD1, the D call given in the table. TRBV1 is a pseudogene. Sequenced material: memory CD4+ T cells sorted from blood. Subset given: CD45RA-negative fraction. The clonotype was recovered from a woman aged 25 to 39 in good health. CDR3 in amino acids: CTSSQRGLRGPVTEAFF. In DNA, the CDR3 is TGCACCAGCAGCCAGAGGGGGTTGAGGGGCCCAGTCACTGAAGCTTTCTTT.